This T cell receptor beta chain came from a study of beta chain features in type 1 diabetes. Study-level results: Researchers report that Type 1 diabetes patients had moderately but significantly shorter TCRB CDR3s across all four CD4+ subsets.

Per germline, CDR1 SQVTM and CDR2 ANQGSEA. This CDR3 has 13 amino acids. Trimming stripped 5 bases from V and 1 base from J, with 11 bases between. Of the isolated RNA, all was reverse transcribed, and so the sequenced material was expressed TCRB transcripts. Repertoires were generated with immunoSEQ multiplex PCR, while TCRdb's copy carries only in-frame clones and drops some. The data contain around 650,000 clones, 9.5% to 15% of them seen just once; the ten biggest clones take up roughly 0.11%. For this clone: The antigen is not known.

This clonotype was sampled from a man between 25 and 39 years old with type 1 diabetes. Sequenced material: naive CD4+ T cells from blood. V is TRBV29-1 and J is TRBJ1-1; D is unclear. In nucleotides, the CDR3 is TGCAGCGTTCAGAAGGTGGGGAACACTGAAGCTTTCTTT. Translation: CSVQKVGNTEAFF.